This T cell receptor beta chain was recorded in a study of shared clonotypes between healthy human individuals. Germline lookup yields CDR1 SNHLY and CDR2 FYNNEI. This CDR3 spans 14 amino acids. V dropped 6 bases and J dropped 1 base, with 9 bases sitting between them. The split of CD4+ cells yielded CD45RA+ naive and CD45RA-negative memory subsets. The method was immunoSEQ multiplex PCR; TCRdb's version includes in-frame clones alone and lacks a portion of them. The sample lists about 2.3 million clones, about 90% occurring once. This TCR was recovered from a man between 18 and 35 years old in good health. Some clones in this sample may be carry-over from other donors' samples. This chain uses TRBV2 with TRBJ2-2; maybe TRBD1 (6 bases). Material: naive CD4+ T cells from PBMCs. Specified subset: CD45RA+ positively selected. The DNA for the CDR3 is TGTGCCAGCAGAACGGGACAGAACACCGGGGAGCTGTTTTTT. It is translated as CASRTGQNTGELFF.